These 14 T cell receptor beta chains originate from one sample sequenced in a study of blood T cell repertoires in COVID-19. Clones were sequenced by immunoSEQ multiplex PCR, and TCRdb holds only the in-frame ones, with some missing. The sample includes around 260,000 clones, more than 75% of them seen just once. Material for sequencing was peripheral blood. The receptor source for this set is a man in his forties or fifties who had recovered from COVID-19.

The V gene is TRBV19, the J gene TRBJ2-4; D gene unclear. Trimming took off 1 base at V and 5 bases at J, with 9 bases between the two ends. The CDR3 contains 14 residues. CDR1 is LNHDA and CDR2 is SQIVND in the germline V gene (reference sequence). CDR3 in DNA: TGTGCCAGTAGTATAGGTACAACCCAAAACATTCAGTACTTC. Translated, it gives CASSIGTTQNIQYF. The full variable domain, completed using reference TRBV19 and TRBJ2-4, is DGGITQSPKYLFRKEGQNVTLSCEQNLNHDAMYWYRQDPGQGLRLIYYSQIVNDFQKGDIAEGYSVSREKKESFPLTVTSAQKNPTAFYLCASSIGTTQNIQYFGAGTRLSVL.

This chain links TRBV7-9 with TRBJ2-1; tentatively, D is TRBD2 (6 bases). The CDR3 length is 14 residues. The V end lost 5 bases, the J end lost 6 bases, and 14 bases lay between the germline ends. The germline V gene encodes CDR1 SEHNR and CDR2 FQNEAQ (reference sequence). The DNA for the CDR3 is TGTGCCAGCAGCCAAACTAGCCCCCTCAATGAGCAGTTCTTC. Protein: CASSQTSPLNEQFF. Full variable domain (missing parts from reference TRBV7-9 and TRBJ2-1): DTGVSQNPRHKITKRGQNVTFRCDPISEHNRLYWYRQTLGQGPEFLTYFQNEAQLEKSRLLSDRFSAERPKGSFSTLEIQRTEQGDSAMYLCASSQTSPLNEQFFGPGTRLTVL.

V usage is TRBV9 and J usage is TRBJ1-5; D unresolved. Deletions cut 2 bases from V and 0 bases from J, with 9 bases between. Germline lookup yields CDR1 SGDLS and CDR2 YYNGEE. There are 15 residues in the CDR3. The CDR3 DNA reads TGTGCCAGCAGCGTTACACCAGATAGCAATCAGCCCCAGCATTTT. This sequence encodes CASSVTPDSNQPQHF.

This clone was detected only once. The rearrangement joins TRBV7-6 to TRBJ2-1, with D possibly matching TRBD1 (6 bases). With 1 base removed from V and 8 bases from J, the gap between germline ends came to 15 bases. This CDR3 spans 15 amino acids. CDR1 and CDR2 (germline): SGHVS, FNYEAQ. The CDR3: CASSLEEGHTHEQFF. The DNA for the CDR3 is TGTGCCAGCAGCTTAGAAGAGGGACATACCCATGAGCAGTTCTTC.

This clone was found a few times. CDR3 bases: TGTGCCTGGAACCCTCTGTCGGGGGGTTACTCTGGAAACACCATATATTTT. Its protein is CAWNPLSGGYSGNTIYF. The genes are TRBV30 and TRBJ1-3; maybe TRBD1 (5 bases). Trimming shortened V by 4 bases and J by 0 bases, and 19 bases separated the two germline ends. This CDR3 has 17 residues. Germline V gives CDR1 GTSNPN, CDR2 SVGIG (reference sequence).

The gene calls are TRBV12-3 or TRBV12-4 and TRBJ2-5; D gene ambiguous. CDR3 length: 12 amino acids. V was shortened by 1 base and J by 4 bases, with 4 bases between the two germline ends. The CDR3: CASSLDRETQYF. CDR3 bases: TGTGCCAGCAGTTTAGACAGAGAGACCCAGTACTTC.

This CDR3 reads CAIRTGAVHEQYF. As DNA, the CDR3 is TGTGCCATCCGGACAGGGGCTGTCCACGAGCAGTACTTC. The chain carries TRBV6-5 and TRBJ2-7; 9 nucleotides line up with TRBD1. Germline CDR1 and CDR2: MNHEY and SVGAGI. This CDR3 has 13 amino acids. After removal of 10 bases from V and 5 bases from J, the junction contained 9 bases not matched to a gene.

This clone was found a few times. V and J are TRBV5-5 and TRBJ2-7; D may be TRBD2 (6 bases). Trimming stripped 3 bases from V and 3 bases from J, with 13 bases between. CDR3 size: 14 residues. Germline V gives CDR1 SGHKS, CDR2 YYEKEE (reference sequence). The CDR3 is CASSYRLGGYEQYF. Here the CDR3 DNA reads TGTGCCAGCAGCTACCGACTAGGCGGCTACGAGCAGTACTTC.

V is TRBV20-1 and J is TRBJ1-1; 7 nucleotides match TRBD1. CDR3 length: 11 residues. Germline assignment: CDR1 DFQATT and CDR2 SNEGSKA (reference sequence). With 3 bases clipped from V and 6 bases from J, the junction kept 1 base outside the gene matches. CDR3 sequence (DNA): TGCAGTGCTAGCGGGACAGCTGAAGCTTTCTTT. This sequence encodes CSASGTAEAFF.

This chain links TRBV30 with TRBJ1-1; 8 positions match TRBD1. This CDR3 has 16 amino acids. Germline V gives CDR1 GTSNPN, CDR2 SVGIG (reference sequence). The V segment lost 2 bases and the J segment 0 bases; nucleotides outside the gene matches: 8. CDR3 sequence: CAWSIRQGWMNTEAFF. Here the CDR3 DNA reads TGTGCCTGGAGTATCAGACAGGGGTGGATGAACACTGAAGCTTTCTTT.

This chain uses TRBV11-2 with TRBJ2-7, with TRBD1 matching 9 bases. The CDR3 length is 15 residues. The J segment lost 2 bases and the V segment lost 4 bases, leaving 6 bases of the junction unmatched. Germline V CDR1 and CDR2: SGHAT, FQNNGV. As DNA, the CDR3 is TGTGCCAGCAGCTGGCGACAGGGGGATACCTACGAGCAGTACTTC. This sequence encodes CASSWRQGDTYEQYF.

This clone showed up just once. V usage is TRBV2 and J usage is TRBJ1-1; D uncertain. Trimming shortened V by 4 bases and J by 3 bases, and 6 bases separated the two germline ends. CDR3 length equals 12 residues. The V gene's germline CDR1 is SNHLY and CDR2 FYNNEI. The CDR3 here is CASSAQDTEAFF. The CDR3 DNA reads TGTGCCAGCAGTGCCCAGGACACTGAAGCTTTCTTT. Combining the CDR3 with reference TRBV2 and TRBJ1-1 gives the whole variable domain EPEVTQTPSHQVTQMGQEVILRCVPISNHLYFYWYRQILGQKVEFLVSFYNNEISEKSEIFDDQFSVERPDGSNFTLKIRSTKLEDSAMYFCASSAQDTEAFFGQGTRLTVV.

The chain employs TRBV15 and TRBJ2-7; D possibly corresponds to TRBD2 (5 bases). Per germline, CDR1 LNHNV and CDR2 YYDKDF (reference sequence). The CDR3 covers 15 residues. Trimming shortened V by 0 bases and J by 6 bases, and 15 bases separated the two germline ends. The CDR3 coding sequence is TGTGCCACCAGCAGAGAAGGTTTGGTAGGGAGCGAGCAGTACTTC. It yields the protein CATSREGLVGSEQYF.

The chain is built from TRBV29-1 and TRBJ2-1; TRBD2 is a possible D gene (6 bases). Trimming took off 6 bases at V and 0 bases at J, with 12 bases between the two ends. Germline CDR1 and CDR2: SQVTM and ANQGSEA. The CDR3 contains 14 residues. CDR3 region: CSVDRRGSYNEQFF. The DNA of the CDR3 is TGCAGCGTCGACCGGAGGGGCTCCTACAATGAGCAGTTCTTC.